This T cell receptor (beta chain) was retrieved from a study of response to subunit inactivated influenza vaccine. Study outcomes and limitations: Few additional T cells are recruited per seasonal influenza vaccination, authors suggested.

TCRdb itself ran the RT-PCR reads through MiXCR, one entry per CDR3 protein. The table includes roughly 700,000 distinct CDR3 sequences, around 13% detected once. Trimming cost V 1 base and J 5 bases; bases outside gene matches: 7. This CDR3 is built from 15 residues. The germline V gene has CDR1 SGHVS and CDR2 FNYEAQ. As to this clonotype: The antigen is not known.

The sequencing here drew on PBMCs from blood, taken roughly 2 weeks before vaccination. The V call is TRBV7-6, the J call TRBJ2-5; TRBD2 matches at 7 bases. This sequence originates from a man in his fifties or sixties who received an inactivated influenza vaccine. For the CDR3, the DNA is TGTGCCAGCAGCTTAGTCTATGGGACTACGGAGACCCAGTACTTC. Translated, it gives CASSLVYGTTETQYF.